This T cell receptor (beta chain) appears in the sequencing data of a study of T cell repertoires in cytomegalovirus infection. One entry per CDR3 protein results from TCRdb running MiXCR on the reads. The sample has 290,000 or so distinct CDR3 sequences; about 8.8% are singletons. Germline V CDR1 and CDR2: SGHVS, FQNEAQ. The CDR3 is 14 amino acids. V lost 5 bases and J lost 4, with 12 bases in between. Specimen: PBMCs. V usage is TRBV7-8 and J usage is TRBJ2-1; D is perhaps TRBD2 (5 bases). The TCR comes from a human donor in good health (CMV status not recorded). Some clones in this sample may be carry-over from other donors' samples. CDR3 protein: CASSRGAQYNEQFF. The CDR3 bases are TGTGCCAGCAGCCGGGGAGCTCAATACAATGAGCAGTTCTTC.